This T cell receptor (beta chain) is from a study of T-cell reconstitution after alpha-beta-depleted transplantation in children. It was with unique molecular identifiers that the TCRbeta library was prepared. Each CDR3 protein is one row after TCRdb ran MiXCR on the PCR reads. The sample holds about 290,000 distinct CDR3 sequences; over 9% are singletons and the top ten take 7.5%. This clonotype was counted ten times or more. The V segment lost 6 bases and the J segment 4 bases; nucleotides outside the gene matches: 6. This CDR3 has 15 amino acids. Germline assignment: CDR1 SEHNR and CDR2 FQNEAQ (reference sequence).

This chain uses TRBV7-9 with TRBJ2-1, with 10 bases fitting TRBD1. The starting material was PBMCs, obtained before TCRalphabeta/CD19-depleted stem cell transplant. The receptor comes from a boy under two years old with acute myeloid leukemia, due to receive a stem cell transplant. CDR3 bases: TGTGCCAGCAGAAGACAGGGGGCGGGTTACAATGAGCAGTTCTTC. The encoded protein is CASRRQGAGYNEQFF.